The clone carrying this TCR beta chain was counted at least ten times. Its antigen is unidentified. This may arise from a read error, as a much more abundant clone is one base away. The sample belongs to a study of metastatic and nonmetastatic thyroid tumors. Study in general: Malignant and benign thyroid patients had repertoires compared in peripheral blood and tumor or nodule tissue.

Thyroid surgery was performed in patients who had received no treatment beforehand. Findings and caveats of the study: Significantly greater TCR beta diversity was reportedly found in malignant thyroid tumors than in benign nodules (in blood and tumor).

Authors' processing steps: Construction of a distant-metastasis classifier for papillary thyroid cancer relied on CDR3 differences across clinicopathological groups. TCRdb reanalyzed the PCR reads via MiXCR. These V and J calls derive from TCRdb rather than the authors' analysis. The table lists about 24,000 clones, approximately 20% of them singletons, with approximately 7.5% in the top ten. This clonotype was sampled from a female donor with papillary thyroid cancer or a benign thyroid nodule (not recorded which). Some clones in this sample may be carry-over from other donors' samples. Source material: blood.

The CDR3 nucleotides read TGTGCCAGCTCCTCCCCTATAGGGGTCTACGAGCAGTACTTC. Residues: CASSSPIGVYEQYF. The chain links TRBV6-1 to TRBJ2-7; TRBD1 might be the D (5 bases). The V end was cut by 8 bases, the J end by 3 bases, with 17 bases between. CDR1 is MNHNS and CDR2 is SASEGT in the germline V gene. The CDR3 runs 14 residues.